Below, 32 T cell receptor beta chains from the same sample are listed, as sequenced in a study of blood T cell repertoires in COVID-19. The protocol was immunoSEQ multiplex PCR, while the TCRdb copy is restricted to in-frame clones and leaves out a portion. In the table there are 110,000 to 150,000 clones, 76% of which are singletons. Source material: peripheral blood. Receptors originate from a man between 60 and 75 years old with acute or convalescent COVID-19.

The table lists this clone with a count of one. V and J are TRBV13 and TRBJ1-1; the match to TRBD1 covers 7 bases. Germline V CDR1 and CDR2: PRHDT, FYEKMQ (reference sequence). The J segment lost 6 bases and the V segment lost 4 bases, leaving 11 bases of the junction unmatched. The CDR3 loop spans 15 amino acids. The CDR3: CASSSRGGADPEAFF. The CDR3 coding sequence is TGTGCCAGCAGCTCGAGAGGGGGCGCGGACCCTGAAGCTTTCTTT.

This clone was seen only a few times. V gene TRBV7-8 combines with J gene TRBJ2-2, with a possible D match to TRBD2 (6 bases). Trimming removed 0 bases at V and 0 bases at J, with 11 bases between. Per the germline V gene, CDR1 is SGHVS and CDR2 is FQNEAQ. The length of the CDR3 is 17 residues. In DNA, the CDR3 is TGTGCCAGCAGCTTAGCCCTAGCGAGCGCGAACACCGGGGAGCTGTTTTTT. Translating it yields CASSLALASANTGELFF.

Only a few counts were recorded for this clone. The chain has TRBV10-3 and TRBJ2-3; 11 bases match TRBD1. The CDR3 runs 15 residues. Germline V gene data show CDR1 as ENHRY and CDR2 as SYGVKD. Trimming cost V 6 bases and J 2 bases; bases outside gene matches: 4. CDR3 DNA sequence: TGTGCCATCAGGTGGGACAGGGGGAACACAGATACGCAGTATTTT. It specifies CAIRWDRGNTDTQYF.

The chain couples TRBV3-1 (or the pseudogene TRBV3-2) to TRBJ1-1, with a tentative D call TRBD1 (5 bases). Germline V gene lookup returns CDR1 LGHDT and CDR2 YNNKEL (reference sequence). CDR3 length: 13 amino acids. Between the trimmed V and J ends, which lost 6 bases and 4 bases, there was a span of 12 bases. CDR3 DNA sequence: TGTGCCAGCAGAATGGGGGGGGGCACTGAAGCTTTCTTT. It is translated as CASRMGGGTEAFF.

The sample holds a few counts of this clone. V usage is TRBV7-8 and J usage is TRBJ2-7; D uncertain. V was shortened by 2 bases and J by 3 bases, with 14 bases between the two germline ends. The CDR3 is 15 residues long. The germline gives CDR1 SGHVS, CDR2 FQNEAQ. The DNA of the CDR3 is TGTGCCAGCAGCTTAATGGGCACTTCGGTCTACGAGCAGTACTTC. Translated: CASSLMGTSVYEQYF.

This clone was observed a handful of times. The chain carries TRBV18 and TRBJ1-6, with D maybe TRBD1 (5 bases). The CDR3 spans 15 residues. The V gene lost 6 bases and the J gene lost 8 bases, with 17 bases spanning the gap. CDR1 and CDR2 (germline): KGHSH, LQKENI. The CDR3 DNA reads TGTGCCAGCTCTCCCGGGACTCAGAGGGATTCACCCCTCCACTTT. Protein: CASSPGTQRDSPLHF.

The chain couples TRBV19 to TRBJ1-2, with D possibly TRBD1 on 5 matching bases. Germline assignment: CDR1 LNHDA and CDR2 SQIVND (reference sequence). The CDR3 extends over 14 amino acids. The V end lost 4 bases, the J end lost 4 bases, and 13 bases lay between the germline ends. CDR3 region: CASSNWEGPYGYTF. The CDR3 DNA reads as TGTGCCAGTAGTAACTGGGAGGGGCCCTATGGCTACACCTTC.

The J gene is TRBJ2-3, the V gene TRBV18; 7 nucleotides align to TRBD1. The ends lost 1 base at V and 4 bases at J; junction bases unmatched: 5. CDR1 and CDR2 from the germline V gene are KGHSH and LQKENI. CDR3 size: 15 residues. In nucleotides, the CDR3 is TGTGCCAGCTCACCACGACAGGGCGGCGCAGATACGCAGTATTTT. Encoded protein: CASSPRQGGADTQYF. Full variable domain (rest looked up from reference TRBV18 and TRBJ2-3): NAGVMQNPRHLVRRRGQEARLRCSPMKGHSHVYWYRQLPEEGLKFMVYLQKENIIDESGMPKERFSAEFPKEGPSILRIQQVVRGDSAAYFCASSPRQGGADTQYFGPGTRLTVL.

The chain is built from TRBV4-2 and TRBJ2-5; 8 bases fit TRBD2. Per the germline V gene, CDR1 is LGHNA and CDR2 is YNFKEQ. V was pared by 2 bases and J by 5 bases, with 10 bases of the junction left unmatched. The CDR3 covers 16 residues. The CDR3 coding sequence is TGTGCCAGCAGCCAAACAACTAGCGGAGGCGGGGAGACCCAGTACTTC. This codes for CASSQTTSGGGETQYF.

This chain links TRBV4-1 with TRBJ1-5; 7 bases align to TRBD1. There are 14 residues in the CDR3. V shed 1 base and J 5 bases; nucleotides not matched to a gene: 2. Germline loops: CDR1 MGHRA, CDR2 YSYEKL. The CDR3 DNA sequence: TGCGCCAGCAGCCAAGGCAGGGGGTATCAGCCCCAGCATTTT. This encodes CASSQGRGYQPQHF.

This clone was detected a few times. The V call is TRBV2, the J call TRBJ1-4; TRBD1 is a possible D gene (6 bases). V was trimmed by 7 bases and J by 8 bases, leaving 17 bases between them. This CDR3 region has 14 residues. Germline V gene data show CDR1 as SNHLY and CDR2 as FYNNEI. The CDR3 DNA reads TGTGCCAGCACGAGGGGACAAGGACGGGAAAAACTGTTTTTT. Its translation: CASTRGQGREKLFF.

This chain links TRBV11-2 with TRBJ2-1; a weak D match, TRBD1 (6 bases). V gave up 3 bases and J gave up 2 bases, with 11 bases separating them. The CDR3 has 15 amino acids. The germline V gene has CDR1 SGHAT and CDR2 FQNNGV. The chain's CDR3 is CASSFRTVPYNEQFF. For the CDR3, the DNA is TGTGCCAGCAGCTTCCGGACAGTCCCCTACAATGAGCAGTTCTTC.

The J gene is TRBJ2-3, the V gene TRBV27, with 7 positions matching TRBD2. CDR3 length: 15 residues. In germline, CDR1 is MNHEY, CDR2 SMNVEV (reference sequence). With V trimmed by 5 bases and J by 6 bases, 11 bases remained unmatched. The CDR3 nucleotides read TGTGCCAGCAGTCCAGCGGGACCAATTTCGGATACGCAGTATTTT. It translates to CASSPAGPISDTQYF.

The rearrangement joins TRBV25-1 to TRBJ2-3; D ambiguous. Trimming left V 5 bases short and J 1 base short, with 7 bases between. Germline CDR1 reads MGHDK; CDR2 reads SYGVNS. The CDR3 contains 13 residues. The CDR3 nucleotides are TGTGCCAGCAGTTTCCGGGGCACAGATACGCAGTATTTT. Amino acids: CASSFRGTDTQYF.

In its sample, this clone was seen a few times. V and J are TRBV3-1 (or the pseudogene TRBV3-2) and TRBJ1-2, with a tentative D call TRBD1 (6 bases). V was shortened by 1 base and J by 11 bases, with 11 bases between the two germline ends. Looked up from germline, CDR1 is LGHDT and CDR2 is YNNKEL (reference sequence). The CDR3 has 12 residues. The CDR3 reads CASSQARGGYTF. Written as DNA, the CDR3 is TGTGCCAGCAGCCAAGCTCGAGGGGGTTACACCTTC.

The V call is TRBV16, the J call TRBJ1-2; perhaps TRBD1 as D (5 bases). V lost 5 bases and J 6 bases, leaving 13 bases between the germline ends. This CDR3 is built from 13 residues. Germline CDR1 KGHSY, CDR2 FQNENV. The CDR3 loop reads CASSGGRADGYTF. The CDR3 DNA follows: TGTGCCAGCAGCGGTGGCAGGGCTGATGGCTACACCTTC. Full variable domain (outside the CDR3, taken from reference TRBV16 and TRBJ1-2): GEEVAQTPKHLVRGEGQKAKLYCAPIKGHSYVFWYQQVLKNEFKFLISFQNENVFDETGMPKERFSAKCLPNSPCSLEIQATKLEDSAVYFCASSGGRADGYTFGSGTRLTVV.

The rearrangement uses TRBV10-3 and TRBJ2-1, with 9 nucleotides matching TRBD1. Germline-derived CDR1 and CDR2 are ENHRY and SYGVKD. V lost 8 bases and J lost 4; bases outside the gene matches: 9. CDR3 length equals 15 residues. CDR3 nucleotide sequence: TGTGCCATCCAAGGGGGACAGGGAGGGTACAATGAGCAGTTCTTC. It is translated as CAIQGGQGGYNEQFF.

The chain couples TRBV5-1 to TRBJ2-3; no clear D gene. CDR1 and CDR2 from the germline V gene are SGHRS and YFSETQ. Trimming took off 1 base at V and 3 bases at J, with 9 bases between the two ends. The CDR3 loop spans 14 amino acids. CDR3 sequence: CASSLPSPTDTQYF. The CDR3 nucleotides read TGCGCCAGCAGCTTGCCCTCCCCGACAGATACGCAGTATTTT.

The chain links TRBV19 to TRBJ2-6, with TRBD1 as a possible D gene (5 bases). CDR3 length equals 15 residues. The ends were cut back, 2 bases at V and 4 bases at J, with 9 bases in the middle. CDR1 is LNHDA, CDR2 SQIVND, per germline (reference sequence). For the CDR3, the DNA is TGTGCCAGTAGTATACAGGGAAACGGGGCCAACGTCCTGACTTTC. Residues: CASSIQGNGANVLTF.

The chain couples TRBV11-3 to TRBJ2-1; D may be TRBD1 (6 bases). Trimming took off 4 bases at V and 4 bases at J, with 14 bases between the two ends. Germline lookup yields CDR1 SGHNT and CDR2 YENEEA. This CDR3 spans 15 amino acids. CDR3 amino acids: CASSYQGSAYNEQFF. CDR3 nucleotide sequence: TGTGCCAGCAGCTATCAGGGGTCTGCTTACAATGAGCAGTTCTTC.

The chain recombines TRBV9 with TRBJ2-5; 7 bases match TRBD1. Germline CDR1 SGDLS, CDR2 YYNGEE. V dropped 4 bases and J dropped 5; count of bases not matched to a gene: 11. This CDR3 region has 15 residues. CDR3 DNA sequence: TGTGCCAGCAGCCCCGGGACAGCAGTAGGGGAGACCCAGTACTTC. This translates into CASSPGTAVGETQYF.

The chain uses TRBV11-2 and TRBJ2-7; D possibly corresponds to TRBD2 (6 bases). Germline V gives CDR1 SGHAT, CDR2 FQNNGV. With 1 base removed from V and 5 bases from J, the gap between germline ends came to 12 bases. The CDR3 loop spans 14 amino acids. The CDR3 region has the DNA TGTGCCAGCAGCTTAGTGGACGGGAGTCACGAGCAGTACTTC. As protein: CASSLVDGSHEQYF. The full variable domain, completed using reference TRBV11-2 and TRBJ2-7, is EAGVAQSPRYKIIEKRQSVAFWCNPISGHATLYWYQQILGQGPKLLIQFQNNGVVDDSQLPKDRFSAERLKGVDSTLKIQPAKLEDSAVYLCASSLVDGSHEQYFGPGTRLTVT.

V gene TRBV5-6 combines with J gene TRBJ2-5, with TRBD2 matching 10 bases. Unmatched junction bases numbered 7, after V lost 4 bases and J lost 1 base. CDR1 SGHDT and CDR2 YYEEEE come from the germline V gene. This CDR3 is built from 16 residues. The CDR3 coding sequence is TGTGCCAGCAGCCGACCCACTAGCGGGATCCAAGAGACCCAGTACTTC. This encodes CASSRPTSGIQETQYF.

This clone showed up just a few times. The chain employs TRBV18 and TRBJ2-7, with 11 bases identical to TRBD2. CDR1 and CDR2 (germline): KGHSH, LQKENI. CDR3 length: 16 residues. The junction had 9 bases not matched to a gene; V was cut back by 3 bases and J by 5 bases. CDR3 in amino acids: CASSPGNLAGGHEQYF. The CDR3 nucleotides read TGTGCCAGCTCACCCGGAAATCTAGCGGGAGGCCACGAGCAGTACTTC.

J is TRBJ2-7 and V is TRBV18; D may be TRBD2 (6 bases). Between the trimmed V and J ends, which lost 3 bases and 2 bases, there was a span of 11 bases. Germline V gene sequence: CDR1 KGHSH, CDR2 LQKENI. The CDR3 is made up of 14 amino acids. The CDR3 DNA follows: TGTGCCAGCTCACCCGGGGGAGGCACCTACGAGCAGTACTTC. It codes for CASSPGGGTYEQYF.

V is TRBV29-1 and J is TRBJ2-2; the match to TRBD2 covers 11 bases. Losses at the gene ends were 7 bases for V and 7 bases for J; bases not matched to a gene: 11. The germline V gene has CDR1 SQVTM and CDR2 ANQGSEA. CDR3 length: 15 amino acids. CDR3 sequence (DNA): TGCAGCGCCCACGGGCTAGCGGGAGGTAACGGGGAGCTGTTTTTT. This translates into CSAHGLAGGNGELFF.

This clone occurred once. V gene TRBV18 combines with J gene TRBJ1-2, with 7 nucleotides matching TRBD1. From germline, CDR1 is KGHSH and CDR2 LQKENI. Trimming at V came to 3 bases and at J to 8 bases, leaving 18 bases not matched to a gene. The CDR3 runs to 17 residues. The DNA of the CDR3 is TGTGCCAGCTCACCGACCGGGGGACAGCCTAGGGGTTACGGCTACACCTTC. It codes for CASSPTGGQPRGYGYTF.

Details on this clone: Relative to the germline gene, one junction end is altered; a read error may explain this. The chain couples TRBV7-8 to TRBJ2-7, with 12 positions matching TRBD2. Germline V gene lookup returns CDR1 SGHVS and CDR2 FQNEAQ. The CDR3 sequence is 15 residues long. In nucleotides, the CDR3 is TGTGCCAGCAGCCTAGCGGGAGGGCCTTTGTACGAGCAGTACTTC. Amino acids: CASSLAGGPLYEQYF.

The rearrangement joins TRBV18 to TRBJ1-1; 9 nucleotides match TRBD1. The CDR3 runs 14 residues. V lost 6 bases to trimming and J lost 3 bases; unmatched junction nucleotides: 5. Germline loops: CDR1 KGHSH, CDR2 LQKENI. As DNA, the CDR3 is TGTGCCAGCTCCCCTAGACAGGGGGACACTGAAGCTTTCTTT. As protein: CASSPRQGDTEAFF. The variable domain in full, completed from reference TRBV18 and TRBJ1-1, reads NAGVMQNPRHLVRRRGQEARLRCSPMKGHSHVYWYRQLPEEGLKFMVYLQKENIIDESGMPKERFSAEFPKEGPSILRIQQVVRGDSAAYFCASSPRQGDTEAFFGQGTRLTVV.

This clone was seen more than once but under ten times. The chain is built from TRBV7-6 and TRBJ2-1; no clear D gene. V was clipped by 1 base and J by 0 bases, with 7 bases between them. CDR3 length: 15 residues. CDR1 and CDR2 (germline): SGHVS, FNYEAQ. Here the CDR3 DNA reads TGTGCCAGCAGCTTAGAAACCGGCTCCTACAATGAGCAGTTCTTC. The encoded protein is CASSLETGSYNEQFF. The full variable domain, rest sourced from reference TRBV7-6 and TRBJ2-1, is GAGVSQSPRYKVTKRGQDVALRCDPISGHVSLYWYRQALGQGPEFLTYFNYEAQQDKSGLPNDRFSAERPEGSISTLTIQRTEQRDSAMYRCASSLETGSYNEQFFGPGTRLTVL.

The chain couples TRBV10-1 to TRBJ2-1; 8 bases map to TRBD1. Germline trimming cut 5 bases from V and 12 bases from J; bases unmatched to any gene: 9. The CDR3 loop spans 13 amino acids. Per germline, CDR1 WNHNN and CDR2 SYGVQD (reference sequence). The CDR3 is CASSQDRGLWQFF. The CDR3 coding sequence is TGCGCCAGCAGTCAAGACAGGGGTCTTTGGCAGTTCTTC.

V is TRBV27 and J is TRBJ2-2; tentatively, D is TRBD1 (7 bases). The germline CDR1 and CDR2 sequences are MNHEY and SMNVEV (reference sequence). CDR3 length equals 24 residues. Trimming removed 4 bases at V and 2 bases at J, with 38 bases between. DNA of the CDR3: TGTGCCAGCAGTTCACCGTGGACAGGTAAGGACGCAGTTGGTCGGGACTTAAACACCGGGGAGCTGTTTTTT. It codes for CASSSPWTGKDAVGRDLNTGELFF.